The text below deals with one TCR beta chain. Unsorted bulk tissue of roughly 18-31 mg yielded co-extracted RNA and DNA. The J segment lost 1 base and the V segment lost 5 bases, leaving 4 bases of the junction unmatched. Germline V gives CDR1 LNHDA, CDR2 SQIVND (reference sequence). This CDR3 is 14 amino acids long. Synthesis of TCR beta cDNA was carried out from about 500 ng total RNA with a constant-region primer. Each TCR beta library was derived from three nested multiplex PCR rounds that employed slightly modified ARM-PCR. Two initial PCR rounds of around 10 cycles each paired TRBV1-TRBV30 forward primers with a C-beta reverse primer. TCRdb re-called the multiplex PCR reads through MiXCR, storing one row per CDR3 protein. Of 95,000 to 150,000 distinct CDR3 sequences in the sample, nearly 70% were seen once. These data come from a study of tumor-infiltrating lymphocytes in primary liver carcinoma.

The chain combines TRBV19 with TRBJ1-1; 7 positions agree with TRBD1. Sequenced: tumor-adjacent normal liver tissue. This sequence originates from an older woman with primary liver carcinoma and hepatitis B virus infection. The CDR3, as DNA: TGTGCCAGTAGTTCATACAGGGGGAACACTGAAGCTTTCTTT. This gives the protein CASSSYRGNTEAFF. Variable domain in full (rest from reference TRBV19 and TRBJ1-1): DGGITQSPKYLFRKEGQNVTLSCEQNLNHDAMYWYRQDPGQGLRLIYYSQIVNDFQKGDIAEGYSVSREKKESFPLTVTSAQKNPTAFYLCASSSYRGNTEAFFGQGTRLTVV.